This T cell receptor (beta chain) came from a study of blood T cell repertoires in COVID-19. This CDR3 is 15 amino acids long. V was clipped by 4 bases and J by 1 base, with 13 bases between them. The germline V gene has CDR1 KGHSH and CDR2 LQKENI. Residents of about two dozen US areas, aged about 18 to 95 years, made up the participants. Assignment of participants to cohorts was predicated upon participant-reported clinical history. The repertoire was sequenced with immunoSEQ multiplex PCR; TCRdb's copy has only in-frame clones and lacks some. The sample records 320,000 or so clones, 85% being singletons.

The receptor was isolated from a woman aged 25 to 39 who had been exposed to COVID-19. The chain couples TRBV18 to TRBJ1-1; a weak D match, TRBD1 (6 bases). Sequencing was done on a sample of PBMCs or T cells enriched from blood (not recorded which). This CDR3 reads CASSRGGGKNTEAFF. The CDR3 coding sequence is TGTGCCAGCTCACGAGGGGGAGGGAAGAACACTGAAGCTTTCTTT.